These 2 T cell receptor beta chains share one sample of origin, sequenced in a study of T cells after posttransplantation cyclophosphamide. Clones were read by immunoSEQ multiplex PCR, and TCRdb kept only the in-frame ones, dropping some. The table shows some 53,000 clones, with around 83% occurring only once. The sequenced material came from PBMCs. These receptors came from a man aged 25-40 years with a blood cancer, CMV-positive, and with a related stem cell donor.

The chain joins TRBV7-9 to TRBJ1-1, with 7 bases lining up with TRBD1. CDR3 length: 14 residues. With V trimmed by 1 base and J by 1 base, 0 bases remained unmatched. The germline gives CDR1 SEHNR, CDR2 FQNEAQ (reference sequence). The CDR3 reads CASSLGDRNTEAFF. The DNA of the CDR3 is TGTGCCAGCAGCTTAGGGGACAGGAACACTGAAGCTTTCTTT. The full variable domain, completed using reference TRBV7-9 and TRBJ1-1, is DTGVSQNPRHKITKRGQNVTFRCDPISEHNRLYWYRQTLGQGPEFLTYFQNEAQLEKSRLLSDRFSAERPKGSFSTLEIQRTEQGDSAMYLCASSLGDRNTEAFFGQGTRLTVV.

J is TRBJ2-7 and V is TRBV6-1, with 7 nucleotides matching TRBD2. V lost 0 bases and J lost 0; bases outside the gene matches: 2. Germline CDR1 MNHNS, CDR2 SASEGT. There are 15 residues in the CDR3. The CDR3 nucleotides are TGTGCCAGCAGTGAAGCGACGGGAGGCTCCTACGAGCAGTACTTC. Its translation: CASSEATGGSYEQYF.